This T cell receptor beta chain was sequenced in a study of chemoradiotherapy in HPV16-positive cancers. Broader study findings: During treatment, candidate HPV-specific clones and E7-related motifs expanded in tumor. Only a couple of HPV16-positive patients supplied the functional HPV-specificity definition. HPV-responsive T-cell expansion during chemoradiotherapy was linked to improved recurrence-free survival in HPV16-positive patients.

On this clone: Antigen unknown.

The CDR3 has 14 residues. CDR1 and CDR2 from the germline V gene are SGHDT and YYEEEE. The V segment lost 4 bases and the J segment 3 bases; nucleotides outside the gene matches: 6. Produced via immunoSEQ multiplex PCR; TCRdb's table is partial and in-frame only. This sample carries 15,000 to 20,000 clones, around 84% of them seen once, and the ten largest clones take about 4%. The chain joins TRBV5-6 to TRBJ2-7, with 8 bases identical to TRBD2. The sequence was collected from a human donor with HPV-associated anogenital cancer. The specimen was blood, collected from a patient who underwent chemoradiotherapy. The DNA for the CDR3 is TGTGCCAGCAGCCCGGGACTAGACATCTACGAGCAGTACTTC. It yields the protein CASSPGLDIYEQYF. Full variable domain (remainder filled in from reference TRBV5-6 and TRBJ2-7): DAGVTQSPTHLIKTRGQQVTLRCSPKSGHDTVSWYQQALGQGPQFIFQYYEEEERQRGNFPDRFSGHQFPNYSSELNVNALLLGDSALYLCASSPGLDIYEQYFGPGTRLTVT.